The 8 T cell receptor beta chains below all came from one sample that was sequenced in a study of spatial heterogeneity in lung cancer. Each CDR3 protein is one row after TCRdb ran MiXCR on the 5' RACE reads. Of about 23,000 distinct CDR3 sequences in the sample, 9.7% were seen once. Time point indicated: blood at routine non-recurrence follow-up after resection. The specimen was PBMCs, collected at follow-up. The receptor set was obtained from a male donor with early-stage non-small cell lung cancer.

In this sample, this clonotype turned up a few times. This rearrangement joins TRBV20-1 to TRBJ2-2; D ambiguous. With 4 bases removed from V and 3 bases from J, the gap between germline ends came to 6 bases. Germline V gene sequence: CDR1 DFQATT, CDR2 SNEGSKA (reference sequence). This CDR3 has 12 residues. CDR3: CSAIYYTGELFF. The CDR3 nucleotides are TGCAGTGCTATATACTACACCGGGGAGCTGTTTTTT.

This clonotype was found many times. This chain joins TRBV11-2 and TRBJ2-2, with 11 nucleotides matching TRBD1. Trimming took 1 base from V and 6 from J; bases not matched to a gene: 4. The CDR3 extends over 16 amino acids. CDR1 and CDR2 (germline): SGHAT, FQNNGV. DNA for the CDR3: TGTGCCAGCAGCTTAGTCCCGGGACAGGGGGCCGGGGAGCTGTTTTTT. Its protein is CASSLVPGQGAGELFF.

In regard to this clonotype: A read error may explain this, as a much larger clone is one base away. The CDR3 region has the DNA TGTGCCAGCAACCGACAGATTAACACTGAAGCTTTCTTT. As protein: CASNRQINTEAFF. The gene calls are TRBV14 and TRBJ1-1, with D possibly matching TRBD1 (5 bases). CDR1 and CDR2 from the germline V gene are SGHDN and FVKESK. Trimming removed 7 bases from V and 2 bases from J, with 11 bases in between. The CDR3 contains 13 residues.

The table lists this clonotype with many counts. The CDR3 sequence: CASSLLMRKTDTQYF. The DNA for the CDR3 is TGTGCCAGCAGCCTACTCATGAGAAAAACAGATACGCAGTATTTT. The V gene is TRBV28, the J gene TRBJ2-3; D not resolved. Germline V lookup: CDR1 MDHEN, CDR2 SYDVKM. Trimming took 6 bases from V and 3 from J, leaving 16 bases between them. This CDR3 spans 15 amino acids.

In this sample, this clonotype turned up many times. The gene calls are TRBV5-4 and TRBJ2-7; D remains unclear. Germline V gene sequence: CDR1 SGHNT, CDR2 YYREEE (reference sequence). V lost 0 bases and J lost 5, with 6 bases in between. This CDR3 has 12 residues. Here the CDR3 reads CASSLEGNEQYF. CDR3 coding DNA: TGTGCCAGCAGCTTGGAAGGGAACGAGCAGTACTTC.

This chain connects TRBV7-9 to TRBJ2-7; 7 positions match TRBD1. The germline V gene has CDR1 SEHNR and CDR2 FQNEAQ (reference sequence). Germline trimming cut 5 bases from V and 2 bases from J; bases unmatched to any gene: 15. The CDR3 has 17 amino acids. For the CDR3, the DNA is TGTGCCAGCAGCCCCTCACATGCACAGGGGTCCGCCTACGAGCAGTACTTC. Protein: CASSPSHAQGSAYEQYF.

This clonotype was observed at least ten times. The chain employs TRBV7-2 and TRBJ2-2, with D unresolved. This CDR3 is built from 13 residues. Germline CDR1 is SGHTA and CDR2 is FQGNSA. The V gene lost 4 bases and the J gene lost 1 base, with 4 bases spanning the gap. The CDR3 bases are TGTGCCAGCAGCTCTGGGAACACCGGGGAGCTGTTTTTT. It translates to CASSSGNTGELFF.

This clonotype was recorded many times. The genes are TRBV29-1 and TRBJ2-2, with TRBD2 as a possible D gene (5 bases). Germline V gene sequence: CDR1 SQVTM, CDR2 ANQGSEA. CDR3 length: 14 residues. Trimming stripped 6 bases from V and 2 bases from J, with 13 bases between. The CDR3 loop reads CSVREGRNTGELFF. DNA of the CDR3: TGCAGCGTACGGGAAGGGAGAAACACCGGGGAGCTGTTTTTT.